Listed here is a single T cell receptor beta chain. It lacks a known antigen. No qualities accompany the bases; no much larger clone lies one base away. These data come from a study of molecular identifiers for immune sequencing clone quantification (dated by TCRdb to 2017 to 2018). In the study overall: For a replicate experiment, RNA from 20,000 or 100,000 naive CD8 T cells was divided into five aliquots, of which four were sequenced. The study was a methods study using CD8 T cells to benchmark molecular-identifier clustering-based TCR repertoire sequencing (MIDCIRS) and TCR RNA copy counting. Results the study describes overall, beyond this receptor: Highly expanded clone sizes could be underestimated if identical TCR molecules share a barcode. Spiked-in Jurkat TCR RNA equal to a single cell's worth was reported to be detectable even within 1,100,000 naive CD8 T cells. Approximately 3.1 recovered TCR RNA copies per cell were obtained by modeling, versus about 9.7 by digital PCR, implying a capture efficiency of 25% to 35%. Naive libraries contained spiked-in Jurkat TCR RNA (around eleven copies' worth), which is not part of the donor repertoire. In CMV-specific effector cells, clones with more than 20 RNA copies contained over 97% of molecules, whereas in naive cells such clones contained under 1% of molecules. Without barcode sub-clustering, chimeric consensus sequences inflated TCR diversity; chimeras reached as high as 47%.

Libraries of naive CD8 T cells were built from approximately 20,000 to 980,000 sorted cells, with 10%, 30% or 50% of the purified RNA used. Naive CD8 T cells, defined as CD8+CD4-CCR7+CD45RA+, were FACS-sorted into RLT Plus buffer on a BD FACSAria II. To test detection sensitivity, Jurkat RNA equal to approximately ten TCR copies was added to samples of roughly 18,000-1,100,000 naive CD8 T cells. CD8 T cells were enriched using RosetteSep CD8+ T Cell Enrichment Cocktail and Ficoll-Paque, and the enriched cells then underwent ACK red cell lysis. The germline V gene encodes CDR1 LNHDA and CDR2 SQIVND (reference sequence). V gives up 7 bases and J gives up 4 bases, and the segment between their germline ends measures 26 bases. The CDR3 runs 18 amino acids, cysteine and phenylalanine included. The only DNA kept is the CDR3, 54 bases in frame from the first base. Library generation was performed with PCR. Sequencer: Illumina HiSeq 4000. Preparation of bulk TCR libraries followed a previously described approach, with the TCR primers listed in Table S5. The Qiagen AllPrep DNA/RNA kit was used to purify total RNA. Reads from multiple sequencing runs of the same library were pooled before analysis. The study's own analysis went as follows. Reads were retained only if their TCR constant sequence matched exactly, and those retained reads were trimmed to 150 nt and grouped according to their 12-nt molecular barcodes. Reads within each barcode group were sub-clustered using a 15% Levenshtein threshold, and quality-weighted consensus sequences were constructed for each RNA molecule. Non-functional sequences were removed, as were lower-count sequences one edit away from another. Barcode sub-clusters with fewer than 20% of the maximum read count were removed, based on fitting two negative binomial distributions. TCRdb trimmed the raw reads at Q25, called clones with MiXCR and kept productive beta chains. CDR3 protein duplicates are merged, each entry listing the most common genes and DNA. The V and J calls here are based on TCRdb, not the publication. The sample table lists about half a million distinct CDR3 sequences, around a fifth of them with a count of one. The ten largest make up approximately 0.8% of the sample.

This receptor was identified in a human donor in good health. Some libraries in this study had Jurkat cell RNA spiked in. The chain joins TRBV19 to TRBJ1-3; TRBD1 might be the D gene, on 6 matching bases. The sequenced sample was naive CD8+ T cells from blood, with Jurkat cell RNA spiked in. Taken with the paper, the label for cell subset or site translates to: FACS-sorted CD8+CD4-CCR7+CD45RA+ naive T cells. CDR3 loop: CASTSIGTYRVTGNTIYF. Here is the DNA: TGTGCCAGTACCAGTATCGGAACTTACAGGGTGACAGGAAACACCATATATTTT. Joined to the reference TRBV19 and TRBJ1-3 proteins, this CDR3 gives the full variable domain: DGGITQSPKYLFRKEGQNVTLSCEQNLNHDAMYWYRQDPGQGLRLIYYSQIVNDFQKGDIAEGYSVSREKKESFPLTVTSAQKNPTAFYLCASTSIGTYRVTGNTIYFGEGSWLTVV.